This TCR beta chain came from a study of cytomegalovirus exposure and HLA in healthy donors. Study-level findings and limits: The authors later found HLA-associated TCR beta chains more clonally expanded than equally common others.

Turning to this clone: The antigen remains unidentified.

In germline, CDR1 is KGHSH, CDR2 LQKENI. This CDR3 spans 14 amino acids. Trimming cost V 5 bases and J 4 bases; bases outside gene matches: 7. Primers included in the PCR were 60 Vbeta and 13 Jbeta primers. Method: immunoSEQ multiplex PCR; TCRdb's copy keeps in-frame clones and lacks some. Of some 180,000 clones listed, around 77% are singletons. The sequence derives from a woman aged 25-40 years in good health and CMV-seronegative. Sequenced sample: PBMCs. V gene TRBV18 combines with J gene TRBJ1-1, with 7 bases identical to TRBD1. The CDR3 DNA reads TGTGCCAGCTCAGGCGGGACAGCTGCCACTGAAGCTTTCTTT. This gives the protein CASSGGTAATEAFF.